This T cell receptor beta chain appears in the sequencing data of a study of beta chain features in type 1 diabetes. This clone was found a few times. Antigen unknown. cDNA synthesis used the whole RNA isolate, giving expressed TCRB sequences. Using immunoSEQ multiplex PCR, the repertoire was profiled, and TCRdb retains in-frame clones only, with some absent. The sample has 900,000 or so clones, under 20% seen once. It was one heparinised blood draw, averaging around 110 mL, that each donor gave. CD45RO/CCR7/CD25/CD127/CD95/CD27 staining was used to isolate CD4+ naive, central memory, regulatory and stem cell-like memory cells by sorting. Study observations and caveats: With patients and controls alike, PCR might favor shorter templates to an equal degree.

The germline V gene encodes CDR1 LNHDA and CDR2 SQIVND (reference sequence). Losses at the gene ends were 5 bases for V and 4 bases for J; bases not matched to a gene: 6. The CDR3 spans 15 residues. This chain uses TRBV19 with TRBJ2-2, with 8 bases that match TRBD1. The sequencing sample was made of naive CD4+ T cells from blood. The TCR originated in a young woman in good health. CDR3 DNA sequence: TGTGCCAGTAGTTCCCCAGGGGGCCGCACCGGGGAGCTGTTTTTT. It translates to CASSSPGGRTGELFF.